These T cell receptor beta chains were read from a single sample in a study of spatial heterogeneity in lung cancer. TCRdb reprocessed the 5' RACE reads via MiXCR and lists one record per CDR3 protein. The table lists approximately 30,000 distinct CDR3 sequences, more than 9% of them singletons. Here the sequenced sample was PBMCs, taken at follow-up. The receptors here all came from a female donor with early-stage non-small cell lung cancer. The CDR3 runs from the conserved cysteine through the conserved F or W. The D gene is left open where the match is weak. Expanded clones are given a class, and other clones once, few, many or no size at all.

j_call | d_call | v_call | clone_size | cdr3_nt | cdr3_aa
TRBJ1-6 | . | TRBV15 | many | TGTGCCACCAGCAGTACAAATAATTCACCCCTCCACTTT | CATSSTNNSPLHF
TRBJ1-1 | . | TRBV12-3/TRBV12-4 | few | TGTGCCAGCACTCTAAGTCTAGGCACTGAAGCTTTCTTT | CASTLSLGTEAFF
TRBJ2-7 | TRBD1 | TRBV19 | many | TGTGCCAGTAGTATCGGGACAGGCTTCTACGAGCAGTACTTC | CASSIGTGFYEQYF
TRBJ2-1 | . | TRBV19 | . | TGTGCCAGTATCGCGAGTTCTAACTCCTACAATGAGCAGTTCTTC | CASIASSNSYNEQFF
TRBJ2-7 | . | TRBV14 | many | TGTGCCAGCAGGGGAACAGGGAGTCGTTCCGAGCAGTACTTC | CASRGTGSRSEQYF
TRBJ2-7 | . | TRBV7-9 | . | TGTGCCAGCAGCTCCGGTGGGGGCTACGAGCAGTACTTC | CASSSGGGYEQYF
TRBJ1-2 | TRBD1 | TRBV7-2 | many | TGTGCCAGCAGTCCCGGACAGGGGTATGGCGGCTACACCTTC | CASSPGQGYGGYTF
TRBJ2-7 | . | TRBV5-1 | . | TGCGCCAGCAGCTTGGTGGCTTCCAGCTCCTACGAGCAGTACTTC | CASSLVASSSYEQYF
TRBJ2-5 | . | TRBV4-1 | many | TGCGCCAGCAGCCAAGCCGGCCAGGGGGGAGAGACCCAGTACTTC | CASSQAGQGGETQYF
TRBJ1-1 | . | TRBV5-1 | few | TGCGCCAGCAGCTCCCAGAGAGCGAACACTGAAGCTTTCTTT | CASSSQRANTEAFF
TRBJ1-4 | . | TRBV28 | . | TGTGCCAGCAAAAAAGGGGCGGATGAAAAACTGTTTTTT | CASKKGADEKLFF
TRBJ1-2 | . | TRBV28 | many | TGTGCCAGCAAACCACCGGGAGGGCTCCCTGGCTACACCTTC | CASKPPGGLPGYTF
TRBJ2-1 | . | TRBV7-8 | many | TGTGCCAGCAGCTTAGTGGTGGTGGTCAGGGACTCCTACAATGAGCAGTTCTTC | CASSLVVVVRDSYNEQFF
TRBJ2-3 | . | TRBV20-1 | few | TGCAGTGCTGGGGTTGTCGGGGATACGCAGTATTTT | CSAGVVGDTQYF
TRBJ2-6 | . | TRBV18 | many | TGTGCCAGCTCACCTAAGACAGGCTCTGGGGCCAACGTCCTGACTTTC | CASSPKTGSGANVLTF
TRBJ2-1 | TRBD2 | TRBV6-2/TRBV6-3 | few | TGTGCCAGCATTAACGGTGGGACTAGGTACAATGAGCAGTTCTTC | CASINGGTRYNEQFF
TRBJ2-1 | . | TRBV6-1 | . | TGTGCCAGCATGGAGGGCCCTGGCCCCTACAATGAGCAGTTCTTC | CASMEGPGPYNEQFF
TRBJ2-5 | . | TRBV2 | many | TGTGCCAGCAGGGGGGACCAAGAGACCCAGTACTTC | CASRGDQETQYF
TRBJ2-7 | . | TRBV18 | few | TGTGCCAGCTCACTTTCAGGGGCGAACTACGAGCAGTACTTC | CASSLSGANYEQYF
TRBJ1-1 | . | TRBV20-1 | . | TGCAGTGCTAGTCGGTCAACTAGAGCTGAAGCTTTCTTT | CSASRSTRAEAFF
TRBJ2-4 | TRBD1 | TRBV14 | many | TGTGCCAGCAGCGCAGCCCGGACAGGGGTGTCCAAAAACATTCAGTACTTC | CASSAARTGVSKNIQYF
TRBJ2-1 | TRBD2 | TRBV2 | few | TGTGCCAGCAAGCTACTAGCGGGGGGGCAAGATGAGCAGTTCTTC | CASKLLAGGQDEQFF
TRBJ2-2 | TRBD2 | TRBV6-1 | many | TGTGCCATTCGACTAGCGGGTCCGAACACCGGGGAGCTGTTTTTT | CAIRLAGPNTGELFF
TRBJ1-2 | . | TRBV9 | . | TGTGCCAGCAGCGCAGTGGGGATCTATGGCTACACCTTC | CASSAVGIYGYTF
TRBJ2-7 | . | TRBV28 | few | TGTGCCAGCAGTCCATTATATACGAGGAGGGTTCCTTGGGAGCAGTACTTC | CASSPLYTRRVPWEQYF
TRBJ2-7 | . | TRBV7-8 | many | TGTGCCAGCAGCTCGGAGGGACACTTCTACGAGCAGTACTTC | CASSSEGHFYEQYF
TRBJ2-1 | . | TRBV20-1 | few | TGCAGTGCTAGGGCGAATAGCGGATCCTACAATGAGCAGTTCTTC | CSARANSGSYNEQFF
TRBJ1-1 | . | TRBV7-2 | few | TGTGCCAGCAGCTTAGTGACATTGAACACTGAAGCTTTCTTT | CASSLVTLNTEAFF
TRBJ2-7 | . | TRBV29-1 | . | TGCAGCGTTGAAACGGGTCGGGGCGAGCAGTACTTC | CSVETGRGEQYF
TRBJ2-2 | TRBD2 | TRBV30 | . | TGTGCCTGGAGGGTAGCGGGGAGCAACACCGGGGAGCTGTTTTTT | CAWRVAGSNTGELFF
TRBJ2-3 | . | TRBV5-6 | . | TGTGCCAGCACCCTCCAGGCCACAGATACGCAGTATTTT | CASTLQATDTQYF
TRBJ2-7 | TRBD1 | TRBV11-2 | . | TGTGCCAGCAGCTTAGACAGGGGGAACGAGCAGTACTTC | CASSLDRGNEQYF
TRBJ2-4 | . | TRBV6-2/TRBV6-3 | . | TGTGCCAGCAAGAGAGAGGCGGGATGGACCAAAAACATTCAGTACTTC | CASKREAGWTKNIQYF
TRBJ1-2 | . | TRBV15 | many | TGTGCCACCAGCAGAGATCGGACAGTCACCCACTATGGCTACACCTTC | CATSRDRTVTHYGYTF
TRBJ1-6 | . | TRBV6-1 | many | TGTGCCAGCAGTGAACCCCTCGTCCGTATATCGAAAAGCTCCTATAATTCACCCCTCCACTTT | CASSEPLVRISKSSYNSPLHF
TRBJ2-3 | TRBD1 | TRBV28 | . | TGTGCCAGCAGTTTATTAGGAACAGGGGGAGATACGCAGTATTTT | CASSLLGTGGDTQYF
TRBJ1-2 | . | TRBV7-8 | . | TGTGCCAGCAGCTTAGCAGCGACATCAATTAACTATGGCTACACCTTC | CASSLAATSINYGYTF
TRBJ1-1 | TRBD1 | TRBV7-2 | many | TGTGCCAGCAGTTCACAGGGGGCCGGCACTGAAGCTTTCTTT | CASSSQGAGTEAFF
TRBJ1-2 | . | TRBV21-1 | . | TGTGCCAGCAGCAAAGGACCCCCCCGGACAGGGAGAGGCTACACCTTC | CASSKGPPRTGRGYTF
TRBJ2-1 | . | TRBV29-1 | many | TGCAGCGTTGAATTCAAGGTCTATGAGCAGTTCTTC | CSVEFKVYEQFF
TRBJ1-3 | . | TRBV6-1 | . | TGTGCCAGCAGTTTCCAGGTCCGCGACACCATATATTTT | CASSFQVRDTIYF
TRBJ2-5 | . | TRBV25-1 | few | TGTGCCAGCAGTGAATATGAGGGATCCCAAGAGACCCAGTACTTC | CASSEYEGSQETQYF
TRBJ1-5 | . | TRBV5-5 | many | TGTGCCAGCAGCCCTGCAGACAATCAGCCCCAGCATTTT | CASSPADNQPQHF
TRBJ2-4 | TRBD1 | TRBV5-5 | . | TGTGCCAGCAGCCCGGACAGGTCCGTCGAATCCAAAAACATTCAGTACTTC | CASSPDRSVESKNIQYF
TRBJ1-5 | . | TRBV5-6 | . | TGTGCCAGCAGCTCGATGGGTCACCTTACGGGTCAGCCCCAGCATTTT | CASSSMGHLTGQPQHF
TRBJ2-1 | . | TRBV19 | many | TGTGCCAGTAGTATACAGGGGAACAATGAGCAGTTCTTC | CASSIQGNNEQFF
TRBJ1-4 | . | TRBV5-1 | many | TGCGCCAGCAGACCAACGGGATTCGTCAATGAAAAACTGTTTTTT | CASRPTGFVNEKLFF
TRBJ1-1 | . | TRBV6-5 | . | TGTGCCAGCAGCCCACAGGGCGACACTGAAGCTTTCTTT | CASSPQGDTEAFF
TRBJ1-6 | . | TRBV11-2 | many | TGTGCCAGCAGCTTAAGACCTCCCTCACCCCTCCACTTT | CASSLRPPSPLHF
TRBJ2-3 | TRBD2 | TRBV29-1 | . | TGCAGCGTTGATGGGCTAGCGGGGGACTTTGGGGATACGCAGTATTTT | CSVDGLAGDFGDTQYF
TRBJ1-5 | . | TRBV19 | many | TGTGCCAGTAGGAGCCGGGACACCATAAGCAATCAGCCCCAGCATTTT | CASRSRDTISNQPQHF